This T cell receptor (beta chain) was identified during a study of T cells after yellow fever vaccination. Study background: SMART-Seq v4 Ultra Low Input prepared the low-cell-number fractions.

Each CDR3 protein gets one entry after TCRdb re-called the 5' RACE reads with MiXCR. The sample yields 300,000 or so distinct CDR3 sequences, 10% to 15% seen once. The V end was cut by 3 bases, the J end by 4 bases, with 12 bases between. Germline V gene lookup returns CDR1 DFQATT and CDR2 SNEGSKA (reference sequence). The CDR3 sequence is 14 residues long. The chain employs TRBV20-1 and TRBJ2-2; tentative D call: TRBD2 (6 bases). The source material was CD4+ T cells sorted from PBMCs, sampled 45 days after the yellow fever booster vaccination. The sequence came from a man younger than 40 who received the YFV17D yellow fever vaccine. CDR3 residues: CSAREGYLTGELFF. The DNA of the CDR3 is TGCAGTGCTAGGGAGGGGTACCTCACCGGGGAGCTGTTTTTT.